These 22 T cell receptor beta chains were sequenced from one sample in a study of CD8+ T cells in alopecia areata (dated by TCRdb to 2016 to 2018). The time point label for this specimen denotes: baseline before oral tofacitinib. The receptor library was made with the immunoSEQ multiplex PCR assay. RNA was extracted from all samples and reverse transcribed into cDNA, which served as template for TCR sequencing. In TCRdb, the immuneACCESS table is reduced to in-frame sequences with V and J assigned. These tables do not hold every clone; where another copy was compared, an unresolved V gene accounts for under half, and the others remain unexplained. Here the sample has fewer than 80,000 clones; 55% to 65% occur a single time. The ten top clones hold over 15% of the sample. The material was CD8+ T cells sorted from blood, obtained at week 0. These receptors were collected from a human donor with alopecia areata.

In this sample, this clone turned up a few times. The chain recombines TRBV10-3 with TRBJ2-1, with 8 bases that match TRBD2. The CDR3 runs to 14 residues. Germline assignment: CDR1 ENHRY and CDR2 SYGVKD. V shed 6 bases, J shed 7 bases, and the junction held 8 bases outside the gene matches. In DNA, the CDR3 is TGTGCCATCAGCCCTAGCGGGTTATATAATGAGCAGTTCTTC. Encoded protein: CAISPSGLYNEQFF.

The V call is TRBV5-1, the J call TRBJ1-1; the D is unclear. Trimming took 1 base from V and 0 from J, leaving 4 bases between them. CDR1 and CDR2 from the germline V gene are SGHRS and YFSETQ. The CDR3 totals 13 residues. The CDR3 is CASSLSLNTEAFF. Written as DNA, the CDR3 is TGCGCCAGCAGCTTGTCCCTGAACACTGAAGCTTTCTTT.

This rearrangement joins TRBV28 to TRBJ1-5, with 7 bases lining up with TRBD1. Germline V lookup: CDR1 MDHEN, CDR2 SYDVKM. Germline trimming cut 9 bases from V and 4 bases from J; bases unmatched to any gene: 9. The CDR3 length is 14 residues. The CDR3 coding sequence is TGTGCCAGTAACCCGGGACAGCTAAATCAGCCCCAGCATTTT. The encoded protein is CASNPGQLNQPQHF.

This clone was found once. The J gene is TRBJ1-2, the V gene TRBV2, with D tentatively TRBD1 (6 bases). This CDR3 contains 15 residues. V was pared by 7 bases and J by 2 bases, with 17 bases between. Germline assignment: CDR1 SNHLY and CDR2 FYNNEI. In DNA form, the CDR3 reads TGTGCCAGCAAAGGGGGAGGAATCATAAACTATGGCTACACCTTC. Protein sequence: CASKGGGIINYGYTF.

DNA for the CDR3: TGCGCCAGCAGCCCCTTCGGCGTAGAGGACTATGGCTACACCTTC. It codes for CASSPFGVEDYGYTF. The chain combines TRBV5-1 with TRBJ1-2; D is ambiguous. Germline V gene lookup returns CDR1 SGHRS and CDR2 YFSETQ. The CDR3 is made up of 15 amino acids. The ends were cut back, 4 bases at V and 3 bases at J, with 16 bases in the middle.

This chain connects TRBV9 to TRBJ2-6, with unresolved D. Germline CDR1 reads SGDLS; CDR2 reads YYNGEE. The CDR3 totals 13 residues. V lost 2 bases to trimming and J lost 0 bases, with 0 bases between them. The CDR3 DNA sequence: TGTGCCAGCAGCGTCTCTGGGGCCAACGTCCTGACTTTC. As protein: CASSVSGANVLTF.

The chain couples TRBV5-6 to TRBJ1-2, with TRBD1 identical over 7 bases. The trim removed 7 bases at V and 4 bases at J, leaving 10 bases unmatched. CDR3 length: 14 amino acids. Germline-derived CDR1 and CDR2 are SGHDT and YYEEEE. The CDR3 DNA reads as TGTGCCAGCCACGATACCGGGGACAGCTATGGCTACACCTTC. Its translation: CASHDTGDSYGYTF.

The CDR3 coding sequence is TGCAGCGTAGCGGGACAGGGGTCGTACAATGAGCAGTTCTTC. Encoded protein: CSVAGQGSYNEQFF. The chain joins TRBV29-1 to TRBJ2-1; 10 nucleotides match TRBD1. V dropped 6 bases and J dropped 4; count of bases not matched to a gene: 6. CDR1 and CDR2 (germline): SQVTM, ANQGSEA. The CDR3 consists of 14 residues.

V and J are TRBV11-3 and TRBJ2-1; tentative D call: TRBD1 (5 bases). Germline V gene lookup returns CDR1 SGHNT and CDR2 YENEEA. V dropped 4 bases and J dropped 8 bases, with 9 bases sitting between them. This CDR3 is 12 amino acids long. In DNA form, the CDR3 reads TGTGCCAGCAGCTCCGGACACGATGAGCAGTTCTTC. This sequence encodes CASSSGHDEQFF.

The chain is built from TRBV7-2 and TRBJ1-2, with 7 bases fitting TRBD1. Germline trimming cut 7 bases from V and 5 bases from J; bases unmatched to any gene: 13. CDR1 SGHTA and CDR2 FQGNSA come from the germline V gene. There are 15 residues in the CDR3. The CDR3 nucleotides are TGTGCCAGCAACTCAGAGCCGGGACAGAAGTATGGCTACACCTTC. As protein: CASNSEPGQKYGYTF. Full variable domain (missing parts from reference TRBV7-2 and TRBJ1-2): GAGVSQSPSNKVTEKGKDVELRCDPISGHTALYWYRQSLGQGLEFLIYFQGNSAPDKSGLPSDRFSAERTGGSVSTLTIQRTQQEDSAVYLCASNSEPGQKYGYTFGSGTRLTVV.

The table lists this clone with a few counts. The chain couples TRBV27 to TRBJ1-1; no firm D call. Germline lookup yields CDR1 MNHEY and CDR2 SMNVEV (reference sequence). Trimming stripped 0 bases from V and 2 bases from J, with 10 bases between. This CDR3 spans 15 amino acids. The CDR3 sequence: CASSLSPDGNTEAFF. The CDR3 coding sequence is TGTGCCAGCAGTTTATCTCCGGACGGCAACACTGAAGCTTTCTTT.

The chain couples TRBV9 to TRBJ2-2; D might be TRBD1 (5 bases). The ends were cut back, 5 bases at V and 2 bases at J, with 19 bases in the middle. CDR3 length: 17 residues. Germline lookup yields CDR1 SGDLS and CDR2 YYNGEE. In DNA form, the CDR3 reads TGTGCCAGCAGTTACCTTGACAGCCCCCTAAACACCGGGGAGCTGTTTTTT. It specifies CASSYLDSPLNTGELFF. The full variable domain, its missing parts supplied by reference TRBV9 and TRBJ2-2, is DSGVTQTPKHLITATGQRVTLRCSPRSGDLSVYWYQQSLDQGLQFLIQYYNGEERAKGNILERFSAQQFPDLHSELNLSSLELGDSALYFCASSYLDSPLNTGELFFGEGSRLTVL.

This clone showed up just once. The CDR3 DNA follows: TGTGCCAGCAGAGGGACAGGGTCAAACATTCAGTACTTC. It codes for CASRGTGSNIQYF. The chain recombines TRBV28 with TRBJ2-4; the match to TRBD1 covers 9 bases. The trim removed 6 bases at V and 6 bases at J, leaving 3 bases unmatched. In germline, CDR1 is MDHEN, CDR2 SYDVKM. CDR3 length: 13 amino acids. The entire variable domain, with the rest obtained from reference TRBV28 and TRBJ2-4, is as follows: DVKVTQSSRYLVKRTGEKVFLECVQDMDHENMFWYRQDPGLGLRLIYFSYDVKMKEKGDIPEGYSVSREKKERFSLILESASTNQTSMYLCASRGTGSNIQYFGAGTRLSVL.

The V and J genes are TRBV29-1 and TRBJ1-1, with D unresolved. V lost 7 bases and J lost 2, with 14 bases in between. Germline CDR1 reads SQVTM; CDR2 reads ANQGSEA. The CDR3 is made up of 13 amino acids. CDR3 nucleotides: TGCAGCGCCAATGGATTAGGCAACACTGAAGCTTTCTTT. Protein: CSANGLGNTEAFF.

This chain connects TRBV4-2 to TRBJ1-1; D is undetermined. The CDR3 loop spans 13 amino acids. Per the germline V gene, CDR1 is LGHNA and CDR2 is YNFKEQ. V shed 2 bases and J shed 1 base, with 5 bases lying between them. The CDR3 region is CASSQRENTEAFF. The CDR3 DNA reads TGTGCCAGCAGCCAACGGGAGAACACTGAAGCTTTCTTT.

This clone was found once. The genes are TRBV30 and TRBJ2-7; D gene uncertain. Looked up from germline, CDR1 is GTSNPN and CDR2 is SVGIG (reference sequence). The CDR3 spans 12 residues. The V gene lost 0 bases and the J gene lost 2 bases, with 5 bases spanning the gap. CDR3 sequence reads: CAWSVGTYEQYF. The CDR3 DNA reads TGTGCCTGGAGTGTGGGGACCTACGAGCAGTACTTC.

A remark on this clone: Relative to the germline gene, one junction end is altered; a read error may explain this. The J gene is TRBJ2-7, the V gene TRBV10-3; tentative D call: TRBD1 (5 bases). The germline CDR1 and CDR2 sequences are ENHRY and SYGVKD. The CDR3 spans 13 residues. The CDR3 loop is CAITTDNSNEQYF. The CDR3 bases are TGTGCCATCACCACGGACAACTCCAACGAGCAGTACTTC.

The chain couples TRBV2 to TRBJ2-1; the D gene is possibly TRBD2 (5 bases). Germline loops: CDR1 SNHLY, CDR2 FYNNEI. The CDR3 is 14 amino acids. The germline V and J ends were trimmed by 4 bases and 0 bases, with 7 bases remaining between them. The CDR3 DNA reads TGTGCCAGCAGTGGAGGGAGCTCCTACAATGAGCAGTTCTTC. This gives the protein CASSGGSSYNEQFF.

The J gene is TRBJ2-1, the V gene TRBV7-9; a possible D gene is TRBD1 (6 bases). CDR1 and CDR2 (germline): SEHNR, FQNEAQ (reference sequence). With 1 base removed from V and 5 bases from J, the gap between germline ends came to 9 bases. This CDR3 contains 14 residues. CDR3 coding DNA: TGTGCCAGCAGCTTAGTGCAGGGGAACAATGAGCAGTTCTTC. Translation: CASSLVQGNNEQFF.

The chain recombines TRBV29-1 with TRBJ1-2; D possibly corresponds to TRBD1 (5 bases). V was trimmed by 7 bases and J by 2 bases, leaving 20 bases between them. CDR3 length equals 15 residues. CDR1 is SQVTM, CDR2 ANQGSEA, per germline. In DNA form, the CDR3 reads TGCAGCGATTATCGAGTGACAGAGCCGAACTATGGCTACACCTTC. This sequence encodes CSDYRVTEPNYGYTF.

CDR3 sequence: CASSLEVRGFDGYTF. CDR3 nucleotide sequence: TGTGCCAGCAGCTTAGAAGTCAGGGGGTTTGATGGCTACACCTTC. The chain is built from TRBV13 and TRBJ1-2, with 7 nucleotides matching TRBD1. The germline CDR1 and CDR2 sequences are PRHDT and FYEKMQ (reference sequence). The V and J ends lost 1 base and 6 bases, in that order; junction bases with no gene match: 8. The CDR3 loop spans 15 amino acids.

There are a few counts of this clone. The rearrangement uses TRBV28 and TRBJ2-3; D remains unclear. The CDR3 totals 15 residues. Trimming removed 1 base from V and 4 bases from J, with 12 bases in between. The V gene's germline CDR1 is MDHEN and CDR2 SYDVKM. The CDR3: CASSLSPTDPDTQYF. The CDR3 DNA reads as TGTGCCAGCAGTTTATCCCCGACGGACCCAGATACGCAGTATTTT. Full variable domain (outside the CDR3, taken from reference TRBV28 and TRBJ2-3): DVKVTQSSRYLVKRTGEKVFLECVQDMDHENMFWYRQDPGLGLRLIYFSYDVKMKEKGDIPEGYSVSREKKERFSLILESASTNQTSMYLCASSLSPTDPDTQYFGPGTRLTVL.